Listed below are T cell receptor beta chains from one sample, sequenced in a study of OX40 agonist ivuxolimab in advanced cancers. TCRdb's table, derived via immunoSEQ multiplex PCR, lists solely in-frame clones and lacks some. The table includes tens of thousands of clones, over 65% detected once. The sample consisted of CD4+ or CD8+ T cells sorted from blood, taken in a trial of the OX40 agonist ivuxolimab. Source of these receptors: an adult with an advanced solid tumor such as melanoma, head and neck, liver or kidney cancer. CDR3s include the opening cysteine and the closing phenylalanine or tryptophan. A D gene is named only where the DNA matches it firmly. Rows give clone size only sometimes, using once, few, many, or a class for an expanded clone.

size,V,D,J,DNA,CDR3
.,TRBV11-3,TRBD1,TRBJ2-1,TGTGCCAGCAGCTCCGGGACAGGGGTCTACAATGAGCAGTTCTTC,CASSSGTGVYNEQFF
few,TRBV12-2,.,TRBJ1-1,TGTGCCAGCTCCTCCGGGCCTGAAGCTTTCTTT,CASSSGPEAFF
.,TRBV6-1,.,TRBJ1-1,TGTGCCAGCAGGGACAATACAGTGAACACTGAAGCTTTCTTT,CASRDNTVNTEAFF
few,TRBV7-6,.,TRBJ2-2,TGTGCCAGCAGCCCCGACTTATCCGGGGAGCTGTTTTTT,CASSPDLSGELFF
.,TRBV9,.,TRBJ1-5,TGTGCCAGCAGCTTAGGGGGGCGTGAGCATCAGCCCCAGCATTTT,CASSLGGREHQPQHF
.,TRBV2,.,TRBJ2-6,TGTGCCAGCAGTTACAGGCCGTTAAGGGCCAACGTCCTGACTTTC,CASSYRPLRANVLTF
.,TRBV2,TRBD2,TRBJ2-3,TGTGCCAGCAGTGACGGTTGGCGGGGGGCCGACACCTCCACAGATACGCAGTATTTT,CASSDGWRGADTSTDTQYF
.,TRBV9,.,TRBJ1-4,TGTGCCAGCAGCGTAGGCGGGCAAGGTGAAAAACTGTTTTTT,CASSVGGQGEKLFF
.,TRBV7-9,.,TRBJ2-1,TGTGCCAGCAGCGACCAGGACAGTCGTGAGCAGTTCTTC,CASSDQDSREQFF
.,TRBV7-9,.,TRBJ1-5,TGTGCCAGCAGCTTAGGGGGAGGGCAGCCCCAGCATTTT,CASSLGGGQPQHF
.,TRBV7-8,.,TRBJ1-2,TGTGCCAGCAGCCCAATCGACAGAGTCCGAGGCTACACCTTC,CASSPIDRVRGYTF
.,TRBV9,.,TRBJ2-5,TGTGCCAGCAGCGTAGCTGGCAGACCCCAAGAGACCCAGTACTTC,CASSVAGRPQETQYF
.,TRBV14,TRBD1,TRBJ1-1,TGTGCCAGCAGCCTACGGACAGGGGGGAACACTGAAGCTTTCTTT,CASSLRTGGNTEAFF
.,TRBV5-6,TRBD2,TRBJ2-1,TGTGCCAGCAGCTTGGATATAGCGGGGAACTGGAAGGACAATGAGCAGTTCTTC,CASSLDIAGNWKDNEQFF
few,TRBV14,.,TRBJ2-6,TGTGCCAGCAGCCCGACAGCCCTTGGGGCCAACGTCCTGACTTTC,CASSPTALGANVLTF
few,TRBV28,TRBD2,TRBJ2-3,TGTGCCAGCAGTCCCCTGGCAGCGGGGGTTACAGATACGCAGTATTTT,CASSPLAAGVTDTQYF
.,TRBV30,.,TRBJ2-3,TGTGCCTGGACCAAAGGTAGCACAGATACGCAGTATTTT,CAWTKGSTDTQYF
.,TRBV29-1,TRBD1,TRBJ2-1,TGCAGCGTTGTAGGGACAGGGGGTTACAATGAGCAGTTCTTC,CSVVGTGGYNEQFF
.,TRBV7-8,.,TRBJ2-7,TGTGCCAGCAGCTTAGGTTGGGGGGACGAGCAGTACTTC,CASSLGWGDEQYF
.,TRBV30,.,TRBJ2-7,TGTGCCTGGAGTGTGGGGCTAGCGATGTACGAGCAGTACTTC,CAWSVGLAMYEQYF
.,TRBV4-2,TRBD2,TRBJ2-5,TGTGCCAGCAGCCAAGGTCAGCGGGGGGCCCTAGAGACCCAGTACTTC,CASSQGQRGALETQYF
.,TRBV28,.,TRBJ2-1,TGTGCCAGCAGTTTATTAGACAGCTACAATGAGCAGTTCTTC,CASSLLDSYNEQFF
.,TRBV5-4,TRBD1,TRBJ2-7,TGTGCCAGCAGCCCCGGGACAGCAGTGGTCTACGAGCAGTACTTC,CASSPGTAVVYEQYF
few,TRBV19,.,TRBJ1-1,TGTGCCAGTAGTATAGTGGGGGCGAAGGAAGCTTTCTTT,CASSIVGAKEAFF
.,TRBV6-5,.,TRBJ2-3,TGTGCCACCGCGGGATCGGGCACAGATACGCAGTATTTT,CATAGSGTDTQYF
few,TRBV2,.,TRBJ1-2,TGTGCCAGCAGCGCGGGGAAGAACTATGGCTACACCTTC,CASSAGKNYGYTF
.,TRBV28,TRBD2,TRBJ2-5,TGTGCCAGCAGTTACGGGGGGGCAGTAGAGACCCAGTACTTC,CASSYGGAVETQYF
.,TRBV6-5,TRBD1,TRBJ1-1,TGTGCCAGCAGTCACACAGGGGTCTCTGAAGCTTTCTTT,CASSHTGVSEAFF
medium-sized,TRBV7-3,.,TRBJ2-7,TGTGCCAGCAGCCCAGGGGCAGTCTCTATCCACGAGCAGTACTTC,CASSPGAVSIHEQYF
.,TRBV2,.,TRBJ1-1,TGTCCGGGAAAGTCTCTCCCGGGGAACACTGAAGCTTTCTTT,CPGKSLPGNTEAFF
.,TRBV6-7,TRBD1,TRBJ1-5,TGTGCCAGCAGCCCAAAAGCCGACAGGGTTCGAGCTAGGGATCAGCCCCAGCATTTT,CASSPKADRVRARDQPQHF
medium-sized,TRBV9,.,TRBJ1-4,TGTGCCAGCAGCGCCGGGGGCAGAACTAATGAAAAACTGTTTTTT,CASSAGGRTNEKLFF
.,TRBV5-1,.,TRBJ2-3,TGCGCCAGCAGCTTGCCGATCCAAGGGTTTACCGGAGATACGCAGTATTTT,CASSLPIQGFTGDTQYF
few,TRBV7-9,.,TRBJ2-1,TGTGCCAGCAGCTATAGCCCCGATGAGCAGTTCTTC,CASSYSPDEQFF
.,TRBV19,.,TRBJ2-7,TGTGCCAGTAGTACAAGGACAGCGGTTCTCTACGAGCAGTACTTC,CASSTRTAVLYEQYF
.,TRBV29-1,TRBD1,TRBJ1-2,TGCAGCGTGCAGGGGGCAGGGTATGGCTACACCTTC,CSVQGAGYGYTF